What follows are 24 T cell receptor beta chains derived from one specimen sequenced in a study of T cell changes during pregnancy in multiple sclerosis. Assay: immunoSEQ multiplex PCR; the TCRdb copy retains only in-frame clones and omits some. The sample yields fewer than 80,000 clones, around 90% seen once. This specimen was peripheral blood, taken in the first trimester of pregnancy. The source of these receptors is a female donor in good health, enrolled as a control in a pregnancy study.

The chain is built from TRBV5-1 and TRBJ2-1; TRBD2 is a possible D gene (5 bases). CDR1 is SGHRS and CDR2 is YFSETQ in the germline V gene. V gave up 2 bases and J gave up 2 bases, with 8 bases separating them. This CDR3 contains 14 residues. Written as DNA, the CDR3 is TGCGCCAGCAGCTTCGGGGAGACCTACAATGAGCAGTTCTTC. This gives the protein CASSFGETYNEQFF.

The chain couples TRBV6-4 to TRBJ2-7; D might be TRBD2 (5 bases). Germline V gene data show CDR1 as MRHNA and CDR2 as SNTAGT. Trimming left V 3 bases short and J 0 bases short, with 21 bases between. This CDR3 has 18 residues. The chain's CDR3 is CASSENPRGWKSSYEQYF. As DNA, the CDR3 is TGTGCCAGCAGTGAAAATCCTCGCGGGTGGAAAAGCTCCTACGAGCAGTACTTC.

The chain has TRBV7-2 and TRBJ2-7, with 8 bases identical to TRBD2. Germline CDR1 is SGHTA and CDR2 is FQGNSA. CDR3 length equals 14 residues. Trimming removed 4 bases from V and 2 bases from J; junction bases left unmatched: 4. The CDR3 sequence: CASSSRGGPYEQYF. The CDR3, as DNA: TGTGCCAGCAGCTCCCGGGGGGGCCCCTACGAGCAGTACTTC.

This chain joins TRBV25-1 and TRBJ1-1; D is perhaps TRBD1 (6 bases). The CDR3 sequence is 15 residues long. V was pared by 0 bases and J by 4 bases, with 12 bases between. The germline CDR1 and CDR2 sequences are MGHDK and SYGVNS. CDR3 in DNA: TGTGCCAGCAGTGAATACGCAGGGGAGGGCACTGAAGCTTTCTTT. Translation: CASSEYAGEGTEAFF.

The rearrangement joins TRBV6-1 to TRBJ1-6; D may be TRBD1 (5 bases). Germline V gene lookup returns CDR1 MNHNS and CDR2 SASEGT. The CDR3 has 15 amino acids. V gave up 3 bases and J gave up 6 bases, with 12 bases separating them. The CDR3 sequence is CASSETQGSNSPLHF. In DNA form, the CDR3 reads TGTGCCAGCAGTGAGACCCAGGGTTCTAATTCACCCCTCCACTTT.

The chain couples TRBV9 to TRBJ1-1; maybe TRBD1 (6 bases). V was pared by 3 bases and J by 0 bases, with 12 bases between. The germline CDR1 and CDR2 sequences are SGDLS and YYNGEE. The CDR3 consists of 15 residues. CDR3 sequence (DNA): TGTGCCAGCAGCGAAACAGGGTTGATGAACACTGAAGCTTTCTTT. Its protein product is CASSETGLMNTEAFF.

In its sample, this clone was seen a few times. The genes are TRBV4-1 and TRBJ2-3; D is perhaps TRBD1 (6 bases). The V gene's germline CDR1 is MGHRA and CDR2 YSYEKL. The CDR3 has 20 amino acids. Trimming cost V 4 bases and J 2 bases, with 28 bases left between them. CDR3 residues: CASSRSLGYPGAYNTDTQYF. Here the CDR3 DNA reads TGCGCCAGCAGCCGAAGCTTGGGGTACCCAGGGGCTTACAACACAGATACGCAGTATTTT.

There are a few counts of this clone. The CDR3 nucleotides read TGTGCCAGCAGCTTACGACAGGATGAAGCTTTCTTT. Protein product: CASSLRQDEAFF. V and J are TRBV7-9 and TRBJ1-1; possibly TRBD1 for D (6 bases). CDR1 is SEHNR, CDR2 FQNEAQ, per germline (reference sequence). Trimming took off 2 bases at V and 7 bases at J, with 8 bases between the two ends. The CDR3 runs 12 residues.

The chain couples TRBV7-9 to TRBJ2-1, with a possible D match to TRBD2 (6 bases). The CDR3 totals 13 residues. CDR1 is SEHNR, CDR2 FQNEAQ, per germline (reference sequence). Deletions cut 3 bases from V and 10 bases from J, with 13 bases between. In DNA form, the CDR3 reads TGTGCCAGCAGCTTGAATCGGGGGTTGGAGCAGTTCTTC. Encoded protein: CASSLNRGLEQFF.

V is TRBV27 and J is TRBJ1-1; TRBD1 matches 7 bases. CDR1 and CDR2 (germline): MNHEY, SMNVEV (reference sequence). This CDR3 contains 17 residues. The V gene end was trimmed by 3 bases and the J gene end by 1 base; junction bases not matched to a gene: 11. The CDR3 nucleotides read TGTGCCAGCAGTTTTCGACAGGGCAGGTGGGAGAACACTGAAGCTTTCTTT. Translation: CASSFRQGRWENTEAFF.

The chain couples TRBV4-3 to TRBJ2-7; the match to TRBD2 covers 9 bases. The CDR3 covers 19 residues. The junction had 15 bases not matched to a gene; V was cut back by 0 bases and J by 3 bases. Germline-derived CDR1 and CDR2 are LGHNA and YSLEER. CDR3 sequence (DNA): TGCGCCAGCAGCCAAGATACGGGACTAGCAACGGTCGTCGGCTACGAGCAGTACTTC. Translated: CASSQDTGLATVVGYEQYF.

The rearrangement uses TRBV19 and TRBJ2-7; 9 bases fit TRBD2. There are 13 residues in the CDR3. Per germline, CDR1 LNHDA and CDR2 SQIVND (reference sequence). Trimming at V came to 5 bases and at J to 4 bases, leaving 3 bases not matched to a gene. CDR3 region: CASSPTSGYEQYF. CDR3 bases: TGTGCCAGTAGTCCTACTAGCGGGTACGAGCAGTACTTC.

This clone was seen a single time. The chain is built from TRBV21-1 and TRBJ2-3; the D call in the table, TRBD2, was not verified against the DNA. TRBV21-1 is marked as a pseudogene. The CDR3 is 15 amino acids. The CDR3 loop reads CASRPPGLDTDTQYF. The CDR3 DNA reads TGTGCCAGCAGGCCCCCGGGACTAGACACGGATACGCAGTATTTT.

V usage is TRBV6-1 and J usage is TRBJ1-3; 9 nucleotides match TRBD1. V lost 2 bases to trimming and J lost 5 bases; unmatched junction nucleotides: 7. Germline CDR1 is MNHNS and CDR2 is SASEGT. The CDR3 has 16 amino acids. The CDR3 bases are TGTGCCAGCAGTGAACGACAGGGGGTATTCAGAAACACCATATATTTT. Protein: CASSERQGVFRNTIYF.

The gene calls are TRBV4-1 and TRBJ1-1, with D tentatively TRBD1 (6 bases). In germline, CDR1 is MGHRA, CDR2 YSYEKL. The CDR3 totals 14 residues. Trimming took 4 bases from V and 11 from J, leaving 20 bases between them. As DNA, the CDR3 is TGCGCCAGCAGCCCAGGGGTGATCTGGAATAGGGCTTTCTTT. This codes for CASSPGVIWNRAFF.

The V gene is TRBV7-2, the J gene TRBJ2-4; tentative D call: TRBD1 (5 bases). In germline, CDR1 is SGHTA, CDR2 FQGNSA. The CDR3 totals 14 residues. The germline V and J ends were trimmed by 2 bases and 6 bases, with 11 bases remaining between them. The CDR3 loop is CASSLRQTTNIQYF. The CDR3 region has the DNA TGTGCCAGCAGCTTACGACAGACGACAAACATTCAGTACTTC.

The rearrangement joins TRBV10-3 to TRBJ1-3; TRBD1 matches at 7 bases. Germline loops: CDR1 ENHRY, CDR2 SYGVKD. The V and J ends lost 8 bases and 8 bases, in that order; junction bases with no gene match: 9. The length of the CDR3 is 13 residues. Written as DNA, the CDR3 is TGTGCCATCGCAGACAGGGAGGTATACACCATATATTTT. Amino acid sequence: CAIADREVYTIYF.

The rearrangement uses TRBV7-9 and TRBJ1-2; possible D gene TRBD1, 6 bases. Germline V gene lookup returns CDR1 SEHNR and CDR2 FQNEAQ (reference sequence). The CDR3 consists of 13 residues. V was shortened by 1 base and J by 8 bases, with 11 bases between the two germline ends. In DNA form, the CDR3 reads TGTGCCAGCAGCTTAGATGCAGGGGAAGGCTACACCTTC. Encoded protein: CASSLDAGEGYTF.

The rearrangement links TRBV5-4 to TRBJ2-3, with a tentative D call TRBD1 (5 bases). V was cut by 2 bases and J by 0 bases, with 10 bases left in between. CDR3 length equals 15 residues. In germline, CDR1 is SGHNT, CDR2 YYREEE (reference sequence). CDR3 sequence reads: CASSFDSHSTDTQYF. The CDR3 bases are TGTGCCAGCAGCTTTGACAGCCATAGCACAGATACGCAGTATTTT.

The V call is TRBV18, the J call TRBJ1-1; D not resolved. The V gene's germline CDR1 is KGHSH and CDR2 LQKENI. The CDR3 length is 13 residues. Trimming left V 2 bases short and J 4 bases short, with 8 bases between. CDR3 sequence (DNA): TGTGCCAGCTCACCAGGGGAGTTCACTGAAGCTTTCTTT. Protein product: CASSPGEFTEAFF.

This CDR3 is CASSSGVAGGSSETQYF. DNA of the CDR3: TGTGCCAGCAGCTCAGGGGTGGCGGGGGGGTCGTCGGAGACCCAGTACTTC. The rearrangement links TRBV9 to TRBJ2-5; TRBD2 aligns across 9 bases. The CDR3 loop spans 17 amino acids. Germline V gene sequence: CDR1 SGDLS, CDR2 YYNGEE. J was trimmed by 5 bases and V by 4 bases; bases with no gene match: 15.

This chain connects TRBV27 to TRBJ2-1, with 12 positions matching TRBD2. This CDR3 comprises 17 residues. V shed 7 bases and J 6 bases; nucleotides not matched to a gene: 13. Looked up from germline, CDR1 is MNHEY and CDR2 is SMNVEV (reference sequence). CDR3 DNA: TGTGCCAGCACGAAGAGCGGTGGACTAGCGGGGTTCAATGAGCAGTTCTTC. It is translated as CASTKSGGLAGFNEQFF.

This sequence joins TRBV10-1 and TRBJ1-6; a possible D gene is TRBD1 (5 bases). The CDR3 is 14 amino acids. Germline-derived CDR1 and CDR2 are WNHNN and SYGVQD (reference sequence). V was clipped by 0 bases and J by 8 bases, with 8 bases between them. The CDR3 region has the DNA TGCGCCAGCAGTGAGTCGGGGCTTCATTCACCCCTCCACTTT. This codes for CASSESGLHSPLHF.

This clone came up once. The rearrangement joins TRBV6-1 to TRBJ2-1; 7 bases map to TRBD1. The CDR3 length is 16 residues. V gave up 4 bases and J gave up 0 bases; unmatched junction bases: 6. Per the germline V gene, CDR1 is MNHNS and CDR2 is SASEGT. The CDR3 loop is CASSVGGYSSYNEQFF. The CDR3 bases are TGTGCCAGCAGTGTAGGGGGCTATAGCTCCTACAATGAGCAGTTCTTC.